The entry that follows covers one T cell receptor beta chain sequence. It has no known antigen specificity. Base-call qualities are not available, and no considerably larger clone is one nucleotide away. Read against the paper, the sample's treatment or condition label means: around 19 received Ad26.COV2.S at low or high dose, single or two shots; roughly five received placebo; per-sample allocation not given. Repertoires of vaccine and placebo recipients were sequenced from samples taken on day 63 after the first injection. Cohort 1b enrolled some 25 adults aged 18-55 years at a single site in Boston, USA, between 29 July and 7 August 2020. Ad26.COV2.S consisted of a replication-incompetent adenovirus type 26 vector by which a prefusion-stabilized SARS-CoV-2 spike protein from the original Wuhan strain was expressed. TCRbeta CDR3 regions were sequenced with the immunoSEQ Assay. After extraction, genomic DNA underwent amplification by bias-controlled multiplex PCR, followed by high-throughput sequencing. Concerning the study's data processing: To quantify the absolute abundance of each unique TCRbeta CDR3 region, sequences were collapsed and filtered. T cell fraction was estimated by normalizing TCRbeta template counts to usable DNA, which was measured by amplifying reference genes present in all nucleated cells. Repertoire TCRs were annotated as SARS-CoV-2-specific by exact matching of V gene, CDR3 amino acid sequence and J gene to a known reactive TCR set. MIRA supplied the reference SARS-CoV-2 TCR set, which was filtered for enrichment in COVID-19-positive ImmuneCODE repertoires so that public or cross-reactive TCRs were removed. Using the MIRA antigens, annotated TCRs were further analysed by specific ORF or by position within an ORF. Depth was the summed frequency of annotated unique rearrangements, while breadth was defined as annotated unique rearrangements over total unique productive rearrangements. TCR breadth was compared between groups using two-sided Wilcoxon rank-sum tests. What TCRdb holds here is the immuneACCESS table cut down to in-frame rearrangements. Part of the clones is not present; checked against another copy, under half of the missing clones reflect an unresolved V gene, and the others are unexplained. V and J calls and clone size are given by that table; D and trimming were obtained from the DNA. This sample gives 500,000 or so clones in total; roughly 89% of them show up just once. The ten largest clonotypes hold about 13% of the sample.

The data stem from a study of Ad26.COV2.S vaccination and SARS-CoV-2 variants (dated by TCRdb to the early 2020s). Background on the whole study: Donors in the vaccine arm were drawn from COV1001, a phase I-IIa trial of Ad26.COV2.S in healthy adults that was multicentre, randomized, double-blind and placebo-controlled. Dosing of Ad26.COV2.S was intramuscular, at either 5x10^10 or 1x10^11 viral particles, delivered as one shot or as two shots spaced 56 days apart. A total of about 30 samples were included in the TCR-sequenced set, comprising some 20 Ad26.COV2.S vaccine recipients, 5 placebo recipients and 8 SARS-CoV-2 convalescent individuals. TCRbeta repertoire sequencing served as the tool for gauging how specific and how broad the SARS-CoV-2-reactive T cell receptors were following Ad26.COV2.S vaccination. Investigators did not know the trial group allocation while performing experiments and assessing outcomes. Trial participants were randomized into five groups of five: low-dose or high-dose Ad26.COV2.S given once or twice, or placebo on both occasions.

Study-wide conclusions, independent of this receptor: Vaccine and placebo recipients had comparable non-spike TCR breadth, which fits with the vaccine containing only spike. The study was not powered to compare responses between vaccine doses or regimens. The authors noted that the TCR breadth and depth analyses may have underestimated total T cell responses. After vaccination, spike-specific CD8+ and CD4+ T cell responses were reported to show substantial breadth. Higher spike-specific TCR breadth was observed in Ad26.COV2.S recipients than in placebo recipients (P = 0.0014).

The germline V gene yields SGDLS for CDR1 and YYNGEE for CDR2. The CDR3 has 15 amino acids, counting the end cysteine and phenylalanine. Only CDR3 DNA is held: 45 bases, read in frame from base 1. V and J are truncated by 2 bases and 4 bases respectively, leaving an intervening sequence of 15 bases. This receptor chain uses TRBV9 and TRBJ1-1; TRBD1 is a weak D gene call, 6 bases matching. This TCR derives from a person aged 18-65 years who received the Ad26.COV2.S COVID-19 vaccine or a placebo. The starting material was peripheral blood, obtained in a trial of Ad26.COV2.S vaccine versus placebo. The DNA sequence is TGTGCCAGCAGCGTGGCAGGGGCCTTGGGCACTGAAGCTTTCTTT. This is translated as CASSVAGALGTEAFF.